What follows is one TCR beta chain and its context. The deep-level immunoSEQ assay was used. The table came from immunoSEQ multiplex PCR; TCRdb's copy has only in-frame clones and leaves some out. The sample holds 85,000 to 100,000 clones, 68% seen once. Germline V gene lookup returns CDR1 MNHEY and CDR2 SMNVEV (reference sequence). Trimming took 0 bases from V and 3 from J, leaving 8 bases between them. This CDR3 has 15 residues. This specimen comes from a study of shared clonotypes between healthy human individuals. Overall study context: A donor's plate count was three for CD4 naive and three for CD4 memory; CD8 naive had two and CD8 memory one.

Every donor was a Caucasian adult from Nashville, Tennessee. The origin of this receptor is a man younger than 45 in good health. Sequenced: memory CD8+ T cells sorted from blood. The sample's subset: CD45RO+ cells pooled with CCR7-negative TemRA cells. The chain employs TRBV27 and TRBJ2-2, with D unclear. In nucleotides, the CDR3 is TGTGCCAGCAGTTTATCGTTGGGTTACACCGGGGAGCTGTTTTTT. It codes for CASSLSLGYTGELFF.